This T cell receptor beta chain is drawn from a study of T cells in Graves' hyperthyroidism and ophthalmopathy. Across the study: Prior to any treatment, at the point of initial diagnosis, peripheral blood was collected. General observations from the study: Most thyroid clonotypes that were expanded above 0.001 also turned up in blood.

This clonotype has at least ten counts. Its specificity is not known. Pregnant or lactating patients were excluded, as were those with uncontrolled infection or other autoimmune disease. PBMCs were derived from 10 ml fresh peripheral blood. This CDR3 region has 14 residues. Germline CDR1 is SEHNR and CDR2 is FQNEAQ (reference sequence). The ends were cut back, 3 bases at V and 1 base at J, with 9 bases in the middle. Researchers took RNA transcripts and amplified the TCR beta CDR3 regions from them. HTBI primers drove first-round RT-PCR of the TCR CDR3. TCRdb called the multiplex PCR reads again in MiXCR, with one record for every CDR3 protein. Counted here are around 600,000 distinct CDR3 sequences, less than 20% occurring once; the ten biggest clones make up about 7%.

The TCR sequence derives from a woman aged 30 to 39 with Graves' hyperthyroidism. The V call is TRBV7-9, the J call TRBJ1-1; TRBD1 is a possible D gene (5 bases). Sequencing was carried out using blood. CDR3 nucleotides: TGTGCCAGCAGCTTTCCAGGGTCGAACACTGAAGCTTTCTTT. This encodes CASSFPGSNTEAFF.